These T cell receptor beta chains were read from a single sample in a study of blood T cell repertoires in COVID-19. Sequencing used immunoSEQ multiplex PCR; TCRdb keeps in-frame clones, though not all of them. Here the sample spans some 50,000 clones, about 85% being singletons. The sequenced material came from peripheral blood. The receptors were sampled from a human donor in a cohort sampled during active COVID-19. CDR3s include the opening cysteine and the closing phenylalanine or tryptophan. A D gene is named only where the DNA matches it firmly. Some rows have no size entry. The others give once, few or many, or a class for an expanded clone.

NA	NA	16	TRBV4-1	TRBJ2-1	TGCGCCAGCAGCCAAGTTGTCCAGGGATGGTACAATGAGCAGTTCTTC	CASSQVVQGWYNEQFF
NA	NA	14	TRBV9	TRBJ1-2	TGTGCCAGCAGCCCTCACCGACAGTCGCGAGGCTACACCTTC	CASSPHRQSRGYTF
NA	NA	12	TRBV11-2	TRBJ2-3	TGTGCCAGCAGCCCAAGCACAGATACGCAGTATTTT	CASSPSTDTQYF
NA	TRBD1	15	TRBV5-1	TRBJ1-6	TGCGCCAGCAGCGCGGGACAGGGAGATAATTCACCCCTCCACTTT	CASSAGQGDNSPLHF
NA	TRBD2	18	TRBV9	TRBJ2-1	TGTGCCAGCAGCGTAGGACTAGCGGGGGGAATCTCCTACAATGAGCAGTTCTTC	CASSVGLAGGISYNEQFF
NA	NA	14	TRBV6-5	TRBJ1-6	TGTGCCAGCAGTTACTCGAGGTGGAATTCACCCCTCCACTTT	CASSYSRWNSPLHF
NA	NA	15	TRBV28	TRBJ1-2	TGTGCCAGCAGTTTCTTCCCAGGGATTGGCTATGGCTACACCTTC	CASSFFPGIGYGYTF
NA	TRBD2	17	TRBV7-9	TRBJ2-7	TGTGCCAGCAGCGCACCGGGACTAGCGGGAGACTCCTACGAGCAGTACTTC	CASSAPGLAGDSYEQYF
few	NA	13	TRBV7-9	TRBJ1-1	TGTGCCAGCAGCGTTACAGGGAACACTGAAGCTTTCTTT	CASSVTGNTEAFF
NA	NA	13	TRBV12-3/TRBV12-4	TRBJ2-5	TGTGCCAGCAGAAAGCCCGGGTCGGAGACCCAGTACTTC	CASRKPGSETQYF
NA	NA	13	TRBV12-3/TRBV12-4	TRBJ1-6	TGTGCCAGCAGTTTAGTCAGAAATTCACCCCTCCACTTT	CASSLVRNSPLHF
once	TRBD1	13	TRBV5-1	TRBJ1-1	TGCGCCAGCAGCTTAGGACAGGGCGATGAAGCTTTCTTT	CASSLGQGDEAFF
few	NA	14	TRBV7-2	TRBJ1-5	TGTGCCAGCAGCCACGGGATTAGCAATCAGCCCCAGCATTTT	CASSHGISNQPQHF
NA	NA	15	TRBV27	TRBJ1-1	TGTGCCAGCAGTCCCCAGGGCAGGGCGGCCACTGAAGCTTTCTTT	CASSPQGRAATEAFF
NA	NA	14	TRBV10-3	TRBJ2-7	TGTGCCATCAGCCGGACAAAGAGCTCCTACGAGCAGTACTTC	CAISRTKSSYEQYF
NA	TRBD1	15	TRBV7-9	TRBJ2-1	TGTGCCAGCCGAAAGGGACAGGCCACCTACAATGAGCAGTTCTTC	CASRKGQATYNEQFF
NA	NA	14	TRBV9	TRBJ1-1	TGTGCCAGCAGCGTAGTAGCGGGCTACACTGAAGCTTTCTTT	CASSVVAGYTEAFF
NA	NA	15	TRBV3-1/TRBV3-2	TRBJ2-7	TGTGCCAGCAGCCAAGGATCAGCGGGTTCCTACGAGCAGTACTTC	CASSQGSAGSYEQYF
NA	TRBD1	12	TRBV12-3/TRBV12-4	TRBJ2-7	TGTGCCAGCAGTCGACAGGGGTACGAGCAGTACTTC	CASSRQGYEQYF
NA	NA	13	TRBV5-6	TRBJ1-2	TGTGCCAGCAGCCACGGGTTTTACTATGGCTACACCTTC	CASSHGFYYGYTF
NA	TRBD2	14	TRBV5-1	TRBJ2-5	TGCGCCAGCAGCTCCTCGGGGGGAGCGGAGACCCAGTACTTC	CASSSSGGAETQYF
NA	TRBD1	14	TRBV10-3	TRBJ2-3	TGTGCCATCAGCCTGACAGGGGGCACAGATACGCAGTATTTT	CAISLTGGTDTQYF
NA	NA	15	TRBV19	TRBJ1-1	TGTGCCAGTAGTATCTACCCCGGGACTGGGGCTGAAGCTTTCTTT	CASSIYPGTGAEAFF
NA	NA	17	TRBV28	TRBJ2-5	TGTGCCAGCAGTCAGCGAACCACCCCTGGGGCCCAAGAGACCCAGTACTTC	CASSQRTTPGAQETQYF
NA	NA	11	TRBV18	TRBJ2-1	TGTGCCAGCTCACTAAACAATGAGCAGTTCTTC	CASSLNNEQFF
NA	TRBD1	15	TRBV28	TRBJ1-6	TGTGCCAGCAGTTTACGGCACAGGGGGCTTTCACCCCTCCACTTT	CASSLRHRGLSPLHF
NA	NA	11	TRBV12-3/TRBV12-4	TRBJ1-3	TGTGCCACCTTCTCTGGAAACACCATATATTTT	CATFSGNTIYF
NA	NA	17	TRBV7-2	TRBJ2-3	TGTGCCAGCAGCTTAGGACCCGGGGGGCTTAGCACAGATACGCAGTATTTT	CASSLGPGGLSTDTQYF
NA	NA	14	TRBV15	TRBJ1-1	TGTGCCACCAGCCGGGACACGCTGAACACTGAAGCTTTCTTT	CATSRDTLNTEAFF
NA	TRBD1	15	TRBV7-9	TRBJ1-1	TGTGCCAGCAGCTTAGGAGGGACAGGGGAGACTGAAGCTTTCTTT	CASSLGGTGETEAFF
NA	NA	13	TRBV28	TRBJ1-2	TGTGCCAGCGGTTGGGGGCAGGACTATGGCTACACCTTC	CASGWGQDYGYTF